Presented here are 28 T cell receptor beta chains from one specimen sequenced in a study of beta chain features in type 1 diabetes. The sequenced template was cDNA made from the entire isolated RNA. Data came from immunoSEQ multiplex PCR; TCRdb stores just in-frame clones and leaves some out. Of 120,000 to 150,000 clones detected, 48% appear once; the ten largest clones hold under 0.45%. The sample was Tregs from blood. The receptors stem from a man between 18 and 29 years old in good health.

This chain joins TRBV7-9 and TRBJ1-1; weak D call: TRBD1 (6 bases). V gave up 5 bases and J gave up 10 bases, with 14 bases separating them. Germline V lookup: CDR1 SEHNR, CDR2 FQNEAQ (reference sequence). This CDR3 spans 12 amino acids. CDR3 sequence (DNA): TGTGCCAGCAGCCCAAGTCAGGGGAGAGCTTTCTTT. It is translated as CASSPSQGRAFF.

V usage is TRBV4-2 and J usage is TRBJ2-1; D may be TRBD2 (7 bases). V was cut by 1 base and J by 7 bases, with 14 bases left in between. Germline V gives CDR1 LGHNA, CDR2 YNFKEQ. This CDR3 has 15 residues. CDR3 bases: TGTGCCAGCAGCCAAGTAGGGGGGGCCAGAAATGAGCAGTTCTTC. It yields the protein CASSQVGGARNEQFF.

The chain employs TRBV4-3 and TRBJ1-4; 9 nucleotides match TRBD1. This CDR3 spans 16 amino acids. Per the germline V gene, CDR1 is LGHNA and CDR2 is YSLEER. The ends lost 4 bases at V and 8 bases at J; junction bases unmatched: 11. The CDR3 here is CASSRQIGTGMEKLFF. Written as DNA, the CDR3 is TGCGCCAGCAGCCGCCAGATAGGGACAGGGATGGAAAAACTGTTTTTT.

This clone was counted between two and nine times. V gene TRBV19 combines with J gene TRBJ1-1; no clear D gene. The CDR3 spans 14 residues. The germline V and J ends were trimmed by 7 bases and 4 bases, with 16 bases remaining between them. CDR1 is LNHDA and CDR2 is SQIVND in the germline V gene (reference sequence). Here the CDR3 DNA reads TGTGCCAGTACCCCGCTAAGCTGGAGCACTGAAGCTTTCTTT. This sequence encodes CASTPLSWSTEAFF.

This clone was observed a handful of times. The chain is built from TRBV5-1 and TRBJ1-5; a weak D match, TRBD1 (6 bases). The V end lost 4 bases, the J end lost 2 bases, and 13 bases lay between the germline ends. Germline CDR1 SGHRS, CDR2 YFSETQ. The CDR3 length is 15 residues. The CDR3 is CASSQTGIGNQPQHF. DNA of the CDR3: TGCGCCAGCAGCCAGACAGGAATCGGCAATCAGCCCCAGCATTTT.

The chain links TRBV7-2 to TRBJ2-1; TRBD1 matches at 8 bases. V shed 7 bases, J shed 4 bases, and the junction held 9 bases outside the gene matches. CDR1 SGHTA and CDR2 FQGNSA come from the germline V gene. CDR3 length equals 15 residues. CDR3 sequence: CASMPGTGLYNEQFF. CDR3 nucleotide sequence: TGTGCCAGCATGCCAGGGACAGGTTTATACAATGAGCAGTTCTTC. Full variable domain (rest looked up from reference TRBV7-2 and TRBJ2-1): GAGVSQSPSNKVTEKGKDVELRCDPISGHTALYWYRQSLGQGLEFLIYFQGNSAPDKSGLPSDRFSAERTGGSVSTLTIQRTQQEDSAVYLCASMPGTGLYNEQFFGPGTRLTVL.

The V gene is TRBV18, the J gene TRBJ2-7; tentative D call: TRBD1 (6 bases). Germline CDR1 is KGHSH and CDR2 is LQKENI. The CDR3 loop spans 14 amino acids. Trimming took off 4 bases at V and 0 bases at J, with 10 bases between the two ends. The CDR3: CASSLSGHSYEQYF. In nucleotides, the CDR3 is TGTGCCAGCTCACTATCGGGACACTCCTACGAGCAGTACTTC.

The CDR3 sequence: CASSLIGLAGLEQYF. The CDR3 DNA is TGTGCCAGCAGCTTAATTGGACTAGCGGGCCTCGAGCAGTACTTC. This chain links TRBV7-2 with TRBJ2-5, with 11 bases aligning to TRBD2. The J call may be in error: the DNA end matches TRBJ2-7 better. This CDR3 is 15 amino acids long. The germline V gene encodes CDR1 SGHTA and CDR2 FQGNSA.

The chain recombines TRBV13 with TRBJ2-5; D perhaps matches TRBD1 (6 bases). The length of the CDR3 is 12 residues. Trimming removed 2 bases at V and 11 bases at J, with 12 bases between. Germline V gene sequence: CDR1 PRHDT, CDR2 FYEKMQ (reference sequence). The CDR3 DNA is TGTGCCAGCAGCTTATCAGGGGATGAGCAGTACTTC. Protein: CASSLSGDEQYF. The complete variable domain, with remaining parts taken from reference TRBV13 and TRBJ2-5, reads AAGVIQSPRHLIKEKRETATLKCYPIPRHDTVYWYQQGPGQDPQFLISFYEKMQSDKGSIPDRFSAQQFSDYHSELNMSSLELGDSALYFCASSLSGDEQYFGPGTRLLVL.

V is TRBV29-1 and J is TRBJ1-2; 12 bases map to TRBD1. Looked up from germline, CDR1 is SQVTM and CDR2 is ANQGSEA. This CDR3 contains 13 residues. In DNA form, the CDR3 reads TGCAGGGGGGGGACAGGGGGCCCCTCTGGCTACACCTTC. Its protein product is CRGGTGGPSGYTF. The complete variable domain, with remaining parts taken from reference TRBV29-1 and TRBJ1-2, reads SAVISQKPSRDICQRGTSLTIQCQVDSQVTMMFWYRQQPGQSLTLIATANQGSEATYESGFVIDKFPISRPNLTFSTLTVSNMSPEDSSIYLCRGGTGGPSGYTFGSGTRLTVV.

This clone has a handful of counts. The chain combines TRBV4-3 with TRBJ1-2; TRBD1 matches at 11 bases. This CDR3 region has 15 residues. Per germline, CDR1 LGHNA and CDR2 YSLEER. Losses at the gene ends were 4 bases for V and 4 bases for J; bases not matched to a gene: 5. The CDR3 DNA reads as TGCGCCAGCAGCCGTTGGACAGGGGGCTTCTATGGCTACACCTTC. The encoded protein is CASSRWTGGFYGYTF.

This clone was seen just once. The rearrangement joins TRBV19 to TRBJ1-1; D remains ambiguous. CDR3 length: 13 amino acids. Germline V gene lookup returns CDR1 LNHDA and CDR2 SQIVND (reference sequence). V lost 3 bases and J lost 2, with 7 bases in between. The chain's CDR3 is CASSILGNTEAFF. CDR3 in DNA: TGTGCCAGTAGTATCCTAGGAAACACTGAAGCTTTCTTT.

The V gene is TRBV28, the J gene TRBJ2-1; 7 nucleotides match TRBD1. Germline CDR1 reads MDHEN; CDR2 reads SYDVKM. J gave up 7 bases and V 7 bases, and 10 bases lay outside the gene matches. The CDR3 is 14 amino acids. The CDR3 DNA is TGTGCCAGCAACCTTCGGACAGGTCGGAATGAGCAGTTCTTC. Its protein product is CASNLRTGRNEQFF.

This clone has a handful of counts. This chain links TRBV5-1 with TRBJ1-4, with 7 bases aligning to TRBD1. Per the germline V gene, CDR1 is SGHRS and CDR2 is YFSETQ. V shed 4 bases and J 8 bases; nucleotides not matched to a gene: 8. The CDR3 length is 14 residues. This CDR3 is CASSRQGGREKLFF. The CDR3 nucleotides are TGCGCCAGCAGCCGACAGGGAGGAAGGGAAAAACTGTTTTTT.

The genes are TRBV15 and TRBJ2-3; 7 bases are shared with TRBD2. The trim removed 1 base at V and 13 bases at J, leaving 5 bases unmatched. Germline CDR1 is LNHNV and CDR2 is YYDKDF (reference sequence). This CDR3 region has 12 residues. DNA of the CDR3: TGTGCCACCAGCAGAGGGGGGAGGGACGAGTATTTT. Amino acid sequence: CATSRGGRDEYF.

The chain joins TRBV18 to TRBJ1-2; 8 bases map to TRBD1. V lost 3 bases and J lost 4; bases outside the gene matches: 10. CDR1 is KGHSH and CDR2 is LQKENI in the germline V gene. The CDR3 covers 16 residues. CDR3 DNA sequence: TGTGCCAGCTCACCTCGACGGACAGGGTCCCCCTATGGCTACACCTTC. Translating gives CASSPRRTGSPYGYTF.

This chain links TRBV13 with TRBJ1-3; D is possibly TRBD1 (6 bases). V was clipped by 3 bases and J by 4 bases, with 16 bases between them. The CDR3 has 16 residues. The germline V gene encodes CDR1 PRHDT and CDR2 FYEKMQ (reference sequence). This CDR3 is CASSFAKQGKGNTIYF. CDR3 nucleotides: TGTGCCAGCAGCTTCGCTAAACAGGGAAAAGGAAACACCATATATTTT.

This sequence joins TRBV10-3 and TRBJ2-5; 8 nucleotides line up with TRBD2. Losses at the gene ends were 11 bases for V and 5 bases for J; bases not matched to a gene: 10. The length of the CDR3 is 13 residues. CDR1 and CDR2 from the germline V gene are ENHRY and SYGVKD. CDR3 DNA: TGTGCCTCCGGCGGGGGGCGATCGGAGACCCAGTACTTC. This translates into CASGGGRSETQYF.

This clone was detected only a few times. This chain joins TRBV5-6 and TRBJ2-7; 7 nucleotides agree with TRBD1. CDR3 length equals 15 residues. Losses at the gene ends were 5 bases for V and 7 bases for J; bases not matched to a gene: 15. Germline V gene lookup returns CDR1 SGHDT and CDR2 YYEEEE. CDR3 region: CASRGTGTVDTEQYF. The CDR3 coding sequence is TGTGCCAGCAGGGGAACCGGGACAGTTGATACGGAGCAGTACTTC.

This clone has more than one count but fewer than ten. CDR3 region: CSAQQGWWTEAFF. The CDR3 DNA follows: TGCAGCGCTCAACAGGGATGGTGGACTGAAGCTTTCTTT. The V and J genes are TRBV29-1 and TRBJ1-1, with D possibly being TRBD1 (6 bases). The ends were cut back, 7 bases at V and 5 bases at J, with 17 bases in the middle. Germline lookup yields CDR1 SQVTM and CDR2 ANQGSEA. The CDR3 sequence is 13 residues long. Together with reference TRBV29-1 and TRBJ1-1, the CDR3 gives the full variable domain: SAVISQKPSRDICQRGTSLTIQCQVDSQVTMMFWYRQQPGQSLTLIATANQGSEATYESGFVIDKFPISRPNLTFSTLTVSNMSPEDSSIYLCSAQQGWWTEAFFGQGTRLTVV.

This clone came up a few times. V gene TRBV5-1 combines with J gene TRBJ1-1; weak D call: TRBD1 (5 bases). The V gene lost 4 bases and the J gene lost 4 bases, with 14 bases spanning the gap. The CDR3 length is 14 residues. Looked up from germline, CDR1 is SGHRS and CDR2 is YFSETQ. CDR3 amino acids: CASSPGGGFTEAFF. The CDR3 DNA sequence: TGCGCCAGCAGCCCTGGGGGAGGGTTCACTGAAGCTTTCTTT.

For this clone: A junction end diverges from the germline sequence, so it may reflect a read error. This sequence joins TRBV6-1 and TRBJ1-2, with 7 bases that match TRBD1. This CDR3 is built from 16 residues. Germline CDR1 is MNHNS and CDR2 is SASEGT. The CDR3 sequence: CASNEGGQRAAYGYTF. The CDR3 nucleotides are TGTGCCAGCAATGAAGGGGGACAGAGGGCGGCCTATGGCTACACCTTC.

The V gene is TRBV4-2, the J gene TRBJ1-2; D remains unclear. Trimming stripped 0 bases from V and 3 bases from J, with 8 bases between. CDR3 size: 14 residues. The germline V gene encodes CDR1 LGHNA and CDR2 YNFKEQ. In nucleotides, the CDR3 is TGTGCCAGCAGCCAAGAGATCATAGACTATGGCTACACCTTC. The encoded protein is CASSQEIIDYGYTF.

The V gene is TRBV7-9, the J gene TRBJ2-6, with a weak D call TRBD2 (5 bases). The V end was cut by 0 bases, the J end by 3 bases, with 6 bases between. This CDR3 has 15 residues. Germline V gene data show CDR1 as SEHNR and CDR2 as FQNEAQ (reference sequence). The CDR3 sequence is CASSLAAGGANVLTF. The CDR3 DNA sequence: TGTGCCAGCAGCTTAGCGGCGGGTGGGGCCAACGTCCTGACTTTC. Complete variable domain (other parts from reference TRBV7-9 and TRBJ2-6): DTGVSQNPRHKITKRGQNVTFRCDPISEHNRLYWYRQTLGQGPEFLTYFQNEAQLEKSRLLSDRFSAERPKGSFSTLEIQRTEQGDSAMYLCASSLAAGGANVLTFGAGSRLTVL.

The V gene is TRBV7-9, the J gene TRBJ1-2; 7 bases match TRBD1. Per the germline V gene, CDR1 is SEHNR and CDR2 is FQNEAQ (reference sequence). The CDR3 runs 13 residues. Trimming took 3 bases from V and 4 from J; bases not matched to a gene: 2. This chain's CDR3 is CASSFDRAYGYTF. For the CDR3, the DNA is TGTGCCAGCAGCTTCGACAGGGCCTATGGCTACACCTTC.

The chain is built from TRBV7-9 and TRBJ1-5; the D is unclear. The ends were cut back, 1 base at V and 5 bases at J, with 9 bases in the middle. CDR1 and CDR2 from the germline V gene are SEHNR and FQNEAQ (reference sequence). The CDR3 is 14 residues long. As DNA, the CDR3 is TGTGCCAGCAGCTTAGGGGAGGGATATCAGCCCCAGCATTTT. Protein: CASSLGEGYQPQHF.

This clone was picked up one time. The chain recombines TRBV6-5 with TRBJ2-5, with D perhaps matching TRBD1 (6 bases). Germline V gene sequence: CDR1 MNHEY, CDR2 SVGAGI. The CDR3 has 14 amino acids. The V end was cut by 8 bases, the J end by 5 bases, with 18 bases between. This CDR3 reads CASSEGVRGETQYF. CDR3 nucleotide sequence: TGTGCCAGCTCAGAGGGGGTTCGGGGCGAGACCCAGTACTTC.

This clone was observed a handful of times. J is TRBJ2-4 and V is TRBV4-2; 9 bases are shared with TRBD2. Germline CDR1 and CDR2: LGHNA and YNFKEQ. The CDR3 is made up of 19 amino acids. Germline trimming cut 4 bases from V and 3 bases from J; bases unmatched to any gene: 16. This CDR3 reads CASSPFSLGGRGVKNIQYF. In nucleotides, the CDR3 is TGTGCCAGCAGCCCCTTCTCGTTAGGCGGGAGGGGAGTCAAAAACATTCAGTACTTC.